This T cell receptor (beta chain) stems from a study of regulatory T cells in long-lasting Graves disease. Relying on iRepertoire HTBI primers and Arm-PCR of CDR3 regions, the team built TCR beta libraries. MiXCR, applied by TCRdb to the multiplex PCR reads, yields one record per CDR3 protein. Here the sample spans over 350,000 distinct CDR3 sequences, over 12% being singletons. Time point reported: newly diagnosed GD, antithyroid drugs for less than 3 months. PBMC-derived RNA was used for the TCR library. This CDR3 comprises 16 residues. The V end lost 5 bases, the J end lost 0 bases, and 16 bases lay between the germline ends. The germline CDR1 and CDR2 sequences are DFQATT and SNEGSKA (reference sequence). These data are also associated with another study on T cells in Graves' hyperthyroidism and ophthalmopathy. That source notes: Most clonotypes expanded in thyroid above 0.001 were likewise present in blood.

Sequenced here: peripheral blood mononuclear cells (PBMCs), sampled at new diagnosis, from a patient treated with antithyroid drugs. This sequence originates from a woman between 35 and 50 years old with Graves disease. This chain links TRBV20-1 with TRBJ2-2; D may be TRBD1 (6 bases). CDR3 in DNA: TGCAGTGCTCAAAAGGGGACACCAGCGAACACCGGGGAGCTGTTTTTT. Amino acid sequence: CSAQKGTPANTGELFF.